This TCR beta chain was sequenced during a study of blood T cells in healthy people across ages. A note on this clonotype: As yet, its antigen is unknown.

A second PCR of 7 to 11 cycles used a sample-barcoded 5' primer and a J-beta primer mix. Paired-end reads containing CDR3 totaled no fewer than 2.5 million for each sample. TCRdb reprocessed the 5' RACE reads with MiXCR, giving one entry per CDR3 protein. This sample has around 1,000,000 distinct CDR3 sequences, with roughly two fifths found just once. Whole-study findings and limits: Bulk PBMC profiling left naive and antigen-experienced comparisons inconclusive.

CDR3 size: 17 residues. Germline loops: CDR1 SGHRS, CDR2 YFSETQ. J lost 2 bases, V lost 4 bases, and 10 bases had no gene match. This sequence joins TRBV5-1 and TRBJ2-3; 10 bases fit TRBD2. This sequence originates from a man younger than 30 in good health. Sequencing was carried out using blood. CDR3 protein: CASSPTGLAEYTDTQYF. CDR3 bases: TGCGCCAGCAGCCCAACCGGACTAGCGGAGTACACAGATACGCAGTATTTT.